This is a list of T cell receptor beta chains from one sample in a study of response to subunit inactivated influenza vaccine. One entry per CDR3 protein results from TCRdb running MiXCR on the RT-PCR reads. The sample shows 700,000 to 900,000 distinct CDR3 sequences, over 20% of them seen only once. This material consisted of PBMCs from blood, taken 4 to 6 days after vaccination. The receptors stem from a man between 45 and 60 years old who received an inactivated influenza vaccine. Both conserved end residues are part of each CDR3. D genes are given only for firm matches. Only part of the rows carry a size: once, few, many, or a class if the clone is expanded.

>NA|TRBV20-1|TRBJ2-5|few
TGCAGTGCTAGGTCCACGGGCGGGGAAGAGACCCAGTACTTC
CSARSTGGEETQYF
>NA|TRBV29-1|TRBJ2-5|few
TGCAGCGTTGATCCTCGAGGGGTGGAGACCCAGTACTTC
CSVDPRGVETQYF
>TRBD1|TRBV4-1|TRBJ2-1|NA
TGCGCCAGCAGCCCGACGGTACAGGGGAATGAGCAGTTCTTC
CASSPTVQGNEQFF
>NA|TRBV7-8|TRBJ1-2|NA
TGTGCCAGCAGCCTTGTCCGGACAGTAAACTATGGCTACACCTTC
CASSLVRTVNYGYTF
>TRBD2|TRBV9|TRBJ2-1|NA
TGTGCCAGCGACGGGGGGGCTGCCTACAATGAGCAGTTCTTC
CASDGGAAYNEQFF
>NA|TRBV9|TRBJ2-1|few
TGTGCCAGCAGCGGACACGATCACAATGAGCAGTTCTTC
CASSGHDHNEQFF
>NA|TRBV4-1|TRBJ2-5|NA
TGCGCCAGCAGCCAAGAGGCTGGGTACCAAGAGACCCAGTACTTC
CASSQEAGYQETQYF
>NA|TRBV5-1|TRBJ2-5|many
TGCGCCAGCAGCGACTACGGGAGTCAAGAGACCCAGTACTTC
CASSDYGSQETQYF
>TRBD2|TRBV11-2|TRBJ2-7|NA
TGTGCCAGCGGTATTTGGACTAGCGGGGGGCGGAGCTCCTACGAGCAGTACTTC
CASGIWTSGGRSSYEQYF
>NA|TRBV12-3/TRBV12-4|TRBJ2-3|NA
TGTGCCAGCAAGCCGGGACTTAGCGCAGATACGCAGTATTTT
CASKPGLSADTQYF
>TRBD1|TRBV29-1|TRBJ2-7|NA
TGCAGCGTGACTCGGACAGGGACAGGCGAGCAGTACTTC
CSVTRTGTGEQYF
>NA|TRBV5-5|TRBJ1-1|NA
TGTGCCAGCAGCTTGGAACCAGGGAGACACACTGAAGCTTTCTTT
CASSLEPGRHTEAFF
>NA|TRBV5-1|TRBJ2-5|NA
TGCGCCAGCAGCTTGGTGAAGGAACAAGAGACCCAGTACTTC
CASSLVKEQETQYF
>NA|TRBV28|TRBJ2-3|NA
TGTGCCAGCAGTCCAAGGGCTTTACTTGCCACAGATACGCAGTATTTT
CASSPRALLATDTQYF
>NA|TRBV24-1|TRBJ2-5|few
TGTGCCACCAGTGATTTTGGGCAGGGTGGCCAAGAGACCCAGTACTTC
CATSDFGQGGQETQYF
>NA|TRBV7-2|TRBJ2-2|NA
TGTGCCAGCAGTTTAGGACCCGCCGGGGAGCTGTTTTTT
CASSLGPAGELFF
>NA|TRBV7-2|TRBJ2-3|NA
TGTGCCAGCAGCTTCCGCAGCAGCACAGATACGCAGTATTTT
CASSFRSSTDTQYF
>NA|TRBV6-5|TRBJ2-5|NA
TGTGCCAGCACGCAATGGGAGACCCAGTACTTC
CASTQWETQYF
>TRBD1|TRBV11-2|TRBJ1-6|few
TGTGCCAGCACCGCGGCAGGGGGCGATTCACCCCTCCACTTT
CASTAAGGDSPLHF
>TRBD2|TRBV18|TRBJ2-1|NA
TGTGCCAGCTCCCTCTTTTCTAGCGGACCCTACAATGAGCAGTTCTTC
CASSLFSSGPYNEQFF
>NA|TRBV5-1|TRBJ2-3|NA
TGCGCCAGCAGCTTGGCCGTACAGGCCACAGATACGCAGTATTTT
CASSLAVQATDTQYF